This entry concerns a single T cell receptor (beta chain). This sample is drawn from a study of T cell changes during pregnancy in multiple sclerosis. Method: immunoSEQ multiplex PCR; TCRdb's copy keeps in-frame clones and lacks some. The sample yields under 50,000 clones, about 88% seen once. This CDR3 region has 14 residues. Trimming removed 2 bases from V and 0 bases from J, with 7 bases in between. Germline V gene data show CDR1 as LNHDA and CDR2 as SQIVND (reference sequence). V is TRBV19 and J is TRBJ1-2, with D possibly being TRBD1 (5 bases). Material: CD8+ T cells from peripheral blood mononuclear cells, obtained in the first trimester of pregnancy. The origin of this receptor is a female donor with multiple sclerosis, enrolled in a pregnancy study. Written as DNA, the CDR3 is TGTGCCAGTAGTATACCAGGGTCTAACTATGGCTACACCTTC. Its translation is CASSIPGSNYGYTF.